This T cell receptor beta chain derives from a study of OX40 agonist ivuxolimab in advanced cancers. Germline V gene sequence: CDR1 MRHNA, CDR2 SNTAGT. The CDR3 loop spans 15 amino acids. The trim removed 0 bases at V and 1 base at J, leaving 0 bases unmatched. The repertoire was sequenced with immunoSEQ multiplex PCR; TCRdb's copy has only in-frame clones and lacks some. The table records 15,000 or so clones, about 77% of them present only once. V and J are TRBV6-4 and TRBJ2-1; TRBD1 matches at 7 bases. The sequencing here drew on CD4+ or CD8+ T cells sorted from blood, taken in a trial of the OX40 agonist ivuxolimab. The clonotype was recovered from an adult with an advanced solid tumor such as melanoma, head and neck, liver or kidney cancer. CDR3: CASSDSQGSYNEQFF. CDR3 DNA: TGTGCCAGCAGTGACTCACAGGGGTCCTACAATGAGCAGTTCTTC.